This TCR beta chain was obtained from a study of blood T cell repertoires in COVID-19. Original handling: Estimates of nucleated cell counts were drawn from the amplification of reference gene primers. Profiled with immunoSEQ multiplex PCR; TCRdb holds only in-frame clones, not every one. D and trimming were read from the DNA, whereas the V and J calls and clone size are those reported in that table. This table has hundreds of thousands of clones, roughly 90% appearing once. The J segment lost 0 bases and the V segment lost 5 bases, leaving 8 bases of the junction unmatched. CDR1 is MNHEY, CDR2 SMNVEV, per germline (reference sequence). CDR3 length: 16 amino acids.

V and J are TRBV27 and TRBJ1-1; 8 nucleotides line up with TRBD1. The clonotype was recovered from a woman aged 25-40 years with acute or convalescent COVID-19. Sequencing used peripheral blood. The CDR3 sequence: CASSRDGTGLNTEAFF. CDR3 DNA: TGTGCCAGCAGTCGCGACGGGACAGGTTTGAACACTGAAGCTTTCTTT.